This TCR beta chain was found in a study of OX40 agonist ivuxolimab in advanced cancers. This clone came up a few times. The antigen remains unidentified. Germline assignment: CDR1 SEHNR and CDR2 FQNEAQ (reference sequence). This CDR3 region has 19 residues. V lost 5 bases and J lost 2; bases outside the gene matches: 12. Overall study findings and caveats: Among the lowest peripheral clonal expansion occurred in 0.1-3.0 mg/kg partial responders.

Clones were sequenced by immunoSEQ multiplex PCR, and TCRdb holds only the in-frame ones, with some missing. The sample has approximately 77,000 clones; 70% to 85% are singletons. This sequence was found in an adult with an advanced solid tumor such as melanoma, head and neck, liver or kidney cancer. The sequencing here drew on CD4+ or CD8+ T cells sorted from blood, taken in a trial of the OX40 agonist ivuxolimab. This sequence joins TRBV7-9 and TRBJ2-2; 12 positions agree with TRBD2. The CDR3 nucleotides read TGTGCCAGCAGCCCCGGTTGGACTAGCGGGGAGAAAAACACCGGGGAGCTGTTTTTT. Translated, it gives CASSPGWTSGEKNTGELFF.